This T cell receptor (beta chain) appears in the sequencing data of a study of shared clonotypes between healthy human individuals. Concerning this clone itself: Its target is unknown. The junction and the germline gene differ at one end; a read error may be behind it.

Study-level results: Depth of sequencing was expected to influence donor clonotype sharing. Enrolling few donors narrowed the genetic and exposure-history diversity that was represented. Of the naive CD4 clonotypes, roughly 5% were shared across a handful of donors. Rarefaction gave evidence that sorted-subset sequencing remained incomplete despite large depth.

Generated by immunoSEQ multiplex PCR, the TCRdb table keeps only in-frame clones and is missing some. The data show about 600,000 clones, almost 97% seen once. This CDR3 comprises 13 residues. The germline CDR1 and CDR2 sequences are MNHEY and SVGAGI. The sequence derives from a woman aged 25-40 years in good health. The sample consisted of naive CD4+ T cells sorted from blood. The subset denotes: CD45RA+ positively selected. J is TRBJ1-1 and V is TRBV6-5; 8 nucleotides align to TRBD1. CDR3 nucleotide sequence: TGTGCCAGCAGTTACTCGGACAGGGAGAAAAGGCTGTTT. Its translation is CASSYSDREKRLF.